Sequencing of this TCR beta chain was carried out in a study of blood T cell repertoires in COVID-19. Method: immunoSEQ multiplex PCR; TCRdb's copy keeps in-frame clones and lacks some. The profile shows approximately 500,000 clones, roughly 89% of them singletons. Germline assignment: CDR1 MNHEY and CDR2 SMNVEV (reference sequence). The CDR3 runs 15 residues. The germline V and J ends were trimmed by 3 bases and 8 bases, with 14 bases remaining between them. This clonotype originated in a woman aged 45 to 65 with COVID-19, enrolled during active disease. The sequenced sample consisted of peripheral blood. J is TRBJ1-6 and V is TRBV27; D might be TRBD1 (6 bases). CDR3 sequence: CASSLRQDLHSPLHF. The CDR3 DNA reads TGTGCCAGCAGTTTGAGACAGGACCTTCATTCACCCCTCCACTTT.